This T cell receptor beta chain was recovered during a study of cytotoxic CD8 clonotypes in ibrutinib-treated CLL. With V trimmed by 2 bases and J by 7 bases, 5 bases remained unmatched. Per germline, CDR1 KGHSH and CDR2 LQKENI. The CDR3 has 14 amino acids. TCRdb keeps only in-frame clones here, not all; method: immunoSEQ multiplex PCR. The profile shows approximately 320,000 clones, approximately 67% of them singletons. The sequence was obtained from a human donor with chronic lymphocytic leukemia. The chain combines TRBV18 with TRBJ1-2; 9 bases align to TRBD1. The starting material was PBMCs, obtained after 36 months of ibrutinib treatment. This chain's CDR3 is CASSPEQGASGYTF. In nucleotides, the CDR3 is TGTGCCAGCTCACCAGAACAGGGGGCCAGTGGCTACACCTTC.